This is a list of T cell receptor beta chains from one sample in a study of T-cell reconstitution after alpha-beta-depleted transplantation in children. From the PCR reads, TCRdb called clonotypes with MiXCR, one entry per CDR3 protein. Here the sample spans hundreds of thousands of distinct CDR3 sequences, over 15% being singletons. The material sequenced was PBMCs, mostly from graft donor cells, taken 360 days after TCRalphabeta/CD19-depleted stem cell transplant. The receptors stem from a male patient aged 2-9 years who had a stem cell transplant for acute lymphoblastic leukemia, so the T cells may come from the graft donor. CDR3s include the opening cysteine and the closing phenylalanine or tryptophan. The D gene is left open where the match is weak. Clone size is stated in some rows and not others, as once, few, many or a class when expanded.

v_call	d_call	clone_size	j_call	cdr3_nt	cdr3_aa
TRBV4-3	NA	NA	TRBJ1-3	TGCGCCAGCAGCCAAGGCCTTGGAAACACCATATATTTT	CASSQGLGNTIYF
TRBV7-2	NA	NA	TRBJ2-7	TGTGCCAGCAGCCCCCTGACAGGCGTGGGGGAGCAGTACTTC	CASSPLTGVGEQYF
TRBV7-2	NA	many	TRBJ2-3	TGTGCCAGCAGCCAATACCGGTCGACGCAGTATTTT	CASSQYRSTQYF
TRBV11-2	NA	many	TRBJ2-7	TGTGCCAGCAGCCCTACCGGACAGATCTACGAGCAGTACTTC	CASSPTGQIYEQYF
TRBV15	NA	few	TRBJ2-3	TGTGCCACCAGCGCACAGCCGGGACCAACCACAGATACGCAGTATTTT	CATSAQPGPTTDTQYF
TRBV12-3/TRBV12-4	NA	few	TRBJ2-7	TGTGCCAGCACCCAGGGGGGGTTAACTTTTCCGGACGAGCAGTACTTC	CASTQGGLTFPDEQYF
TRBV6-2/TRBV6-3	TRBD2	few	TRBJ2-7	TGTGCCAGCAATGGAGCACCCGGACTAGAATACTACGAGCAGTACTTC	CASNGAPGLEYYEQYF
TRBV5-1	NA	NA	TRBJ1-3	TGCGCCAGCAGCCCAGAGGCCTTCTCTGGAAACACCATATATTTT	CASSPEAFSGNTIYF
TRBV12-3/TRBV12-4	NA	few	TRBJ2-7	TGTGCCAGCAGTTTTCTTCGGGGCCCCGTCTTGGAGCAGTACTTC	CASSFLRGPVLEQYF
TRBV12-3/TRBV12-4	TRBD2	many	TRBJ2-1	TGTGCCAGCAGCGACCTCCGGACTAGCGGAAACAATGAGCAGTTCTTC	CASSDLRTSGNNEQFF
TRBV19	TRBD1	NA	TRBJ2-3	TGTGCCAGTAGTTTTCGACAGGGCGTAGTCGCAGATACGCAGTATTTT	CASSFRQGVVADTQYF
TRBV20-1	NA	NA	TRBJ2-3	TGCAGTGCTAGCGGGGGTGCCGATACGCAGTATTTT	CSASGGADTQYF
TRBV6-2/TRBV6-3	TRBD1	NA	TRBJ1-5	TGTGCCAGCAGTGGTCCCCTCCGGGACAGTCTAGAGATGAAGCCCCAGCATTTT	CASSGPLRDSLEMKPQHF
TRBV11-2	TRBD2	few	TRBJ2-3	TGTGCCAGCAGCCCCAACTTCTTCGGGAGGGCGGAAGCTACGCAGTATTTT	CASSPNFFGRAEATQYF
TRBV9	TRBD1	few	TRBJ1-1	TGTGCCAGCAGCCCTGAAAAGACAGGGATGAACACTGAAGCTTTCTTT	CASSPEKTGMNTEAFF
TRBV12-3/TRBV12-4	NA	NA	TRBJ1-5	TGTGCCAGCAGTTTTGCCTTCAATCAGCCCCAGCATTTT	CASSFAFNQPQHF
TRBV5-1	NA	NA	TRBJ2-1	TGCGCCAGCAGCTTCGCGGACAGCCAGTACTCCAATGAGCAGTTCTTC	CASSFADSQYSNEQFF
TRBV29-1	TRBD1	NA	TRBJ1-1	TGCAGCGTCTCAGGGGGCGCGGGTTACACTGAAGCTTTCTTT	CSVSGGAGYTEAFF
TRBV5-1	NA	NA	TRBJ2-5	TGCGCCAGCAAGGCAAGCAACATACAAGAGACCCAGTACTTC	CASKASNIQETQYF
TRBV29-1	NA	NA	TRBJ1-2	TGCAGCGTTGAGCGGCAGGAGCTTAGGTATGGCTACACCTTC	CSVERQELRYGYTF
TRBV28	NA	few	TRBJ2-5	TGTGCCAGCAATGAAGGGAGCCAAGAGACCCAGTACTTC	CASNEGSQETQYF
TRBV7-2	NA	many	TRBJ2-1	TGTGCCAGCAGCTTAGCGCCAGGGCACAATGAGCAGTTCTTC	CASSLAPGHNEQFF
TRBV7-9	NA	NA	TRBJ2-2	TGTGCCAGCAGCTTGGGGGAGCTGTTTTTT	CASSLGELFF
TRBV5-1	TRBD1	NA	TRBJ1-4	TGCGCCAGCAGCTCACGGACAGGGATGGTTGAAAAACTGTTTTTT	CASSSRTGMVEKLFF
TRBV29-1	NA	few	TRBJ2-7	TGCAGCGCCGAGATTGCCGGGATGTTCTACGAGCAGTACTTC	CSAEIAGMFYEQYF
TRBV12-3/TRBV12-4	NA	NA	TRBJ2-5	TGTGCCAGCAGTTTCGTTGGGACGGAGACCCAGTACTTC	CASSFVGTETQYF
TRBV28	TRBD2	NA	TRBJ2-2	TGTGCCACCCACCGGGCCAGCGGGGGCGACATCCGGGAGCTGTTTTTT	CATHRASGGDIRELFF
TRBV18	NA	few	TRBJ2-2	TGTGCCAGCTCACCACGCGCCGGGGAGCTGTTTTTT	CASSPRAGELFF
TRBV12-3/TRBV12-4	NA	many	TRBJ2-7	TGTGCCAGCAGTTCCCTCTACGAGCAGTACTTC	CASSSLYEQYF
TRBV5-6	NA	few	TRBJ2-1	TGTGCCAGCAGCTTGGAGGACCTCCTCAATGAGCAGTTCTTC	CASSLEDLLNEQFF
TRBV9	NA	NA	TRBJ2-1	TGTGCCAGCAGCCGGGGCGCCTCCTACAATGAGCAGTTCTTC	CASSRGASYNEQFF
TRBV29-1	NA	few	TRBJ2-1	TGCAGCGTTGAGGGCGGGGGCCCCTCCTACAATGAGCAGTTCTTC	CSVEGGGPSYNEQFF